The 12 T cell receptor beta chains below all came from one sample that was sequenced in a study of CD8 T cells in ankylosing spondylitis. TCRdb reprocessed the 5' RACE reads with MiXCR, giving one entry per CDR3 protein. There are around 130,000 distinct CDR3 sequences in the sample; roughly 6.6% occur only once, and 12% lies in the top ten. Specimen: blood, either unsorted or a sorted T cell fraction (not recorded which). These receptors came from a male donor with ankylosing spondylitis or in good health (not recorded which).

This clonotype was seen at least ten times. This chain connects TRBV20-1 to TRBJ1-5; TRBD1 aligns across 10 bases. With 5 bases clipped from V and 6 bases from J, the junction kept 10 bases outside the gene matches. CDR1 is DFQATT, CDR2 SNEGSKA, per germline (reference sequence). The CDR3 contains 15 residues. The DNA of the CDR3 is TGCAGTGCTCCCCGGGGACAGGGGTTTGCTCAGCCCCAGCATTTT. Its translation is CSAPRGQGFAQPQHF.

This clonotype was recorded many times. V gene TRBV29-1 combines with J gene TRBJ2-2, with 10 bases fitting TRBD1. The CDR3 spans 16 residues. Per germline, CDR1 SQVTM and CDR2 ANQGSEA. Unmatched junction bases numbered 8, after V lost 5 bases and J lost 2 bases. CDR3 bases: TGCAGCGTTATTAGGACAGGGGGAGGTAACACCGGGGAGCTGTTTTTT. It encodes CSVIRTGGGNTGELFF.

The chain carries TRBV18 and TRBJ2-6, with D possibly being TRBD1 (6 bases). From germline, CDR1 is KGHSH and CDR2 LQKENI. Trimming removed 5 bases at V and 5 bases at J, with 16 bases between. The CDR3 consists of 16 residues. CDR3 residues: CASSERQDSRANVLTF. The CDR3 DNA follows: TGTGCCAGCTCAGAGAGACAGGATAGTAGGGCCAACGTCCTGACTTTC.

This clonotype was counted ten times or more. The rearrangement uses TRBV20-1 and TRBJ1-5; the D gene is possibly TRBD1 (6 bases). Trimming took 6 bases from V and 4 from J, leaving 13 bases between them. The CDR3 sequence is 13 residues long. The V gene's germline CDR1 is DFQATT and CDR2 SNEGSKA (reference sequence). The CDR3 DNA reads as TGCAGTGCCCCGCAGGGGAGTAATCAGCCCCAGCATTTT. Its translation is CSAPQGSNQPQHF.

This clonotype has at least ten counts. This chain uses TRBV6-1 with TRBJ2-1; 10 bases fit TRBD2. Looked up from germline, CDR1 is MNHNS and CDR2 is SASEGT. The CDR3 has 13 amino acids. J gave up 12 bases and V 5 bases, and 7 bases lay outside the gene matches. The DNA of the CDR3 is TGTGCCAGCAGTCCACGGGGACTAGCGATGCAGTTCTTC. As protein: CASSPRGLAMQFF.

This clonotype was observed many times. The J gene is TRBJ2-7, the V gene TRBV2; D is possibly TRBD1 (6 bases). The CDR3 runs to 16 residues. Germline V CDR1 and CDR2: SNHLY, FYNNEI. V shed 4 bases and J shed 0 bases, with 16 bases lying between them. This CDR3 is CASSGRTDSFSYEQYF. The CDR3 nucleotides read TGTGCCAGCAGTGGCCGGACAGATAGCTTCTCCTACGAGCAGTACTTC.

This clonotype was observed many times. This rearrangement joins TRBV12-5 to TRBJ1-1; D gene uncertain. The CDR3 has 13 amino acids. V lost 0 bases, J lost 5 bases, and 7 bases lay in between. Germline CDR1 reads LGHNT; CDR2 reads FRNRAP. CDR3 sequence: CASGLVRWTEAFF. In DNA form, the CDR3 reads TGTGCTAGTGGTTTGGTTCGTTGGACTGAAGCTTTCTTT.

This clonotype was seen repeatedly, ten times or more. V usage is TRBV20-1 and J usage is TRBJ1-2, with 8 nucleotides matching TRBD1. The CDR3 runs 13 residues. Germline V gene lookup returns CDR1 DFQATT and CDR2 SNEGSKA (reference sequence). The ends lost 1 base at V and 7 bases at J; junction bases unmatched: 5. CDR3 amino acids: CSARGDRGGGYTF. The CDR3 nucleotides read TGCAGTGCTAGAGGTGACAGGGGAGGTGGCTACACCTTC.

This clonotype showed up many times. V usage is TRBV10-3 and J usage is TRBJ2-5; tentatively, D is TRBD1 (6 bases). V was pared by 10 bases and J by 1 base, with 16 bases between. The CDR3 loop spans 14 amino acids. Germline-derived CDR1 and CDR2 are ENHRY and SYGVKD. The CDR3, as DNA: TGTGCCACGGGTAACAGGGACCTCCAAGAGACCCAGTACTTC. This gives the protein CATGNRDLQETQYF.

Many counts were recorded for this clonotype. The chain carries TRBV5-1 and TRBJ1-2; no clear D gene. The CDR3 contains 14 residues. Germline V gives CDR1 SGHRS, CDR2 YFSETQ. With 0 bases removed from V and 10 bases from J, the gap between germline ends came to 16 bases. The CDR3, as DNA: TGCGCCAGCAGCTTGGCGCTGTCAAGTTCTGACTACACCTTC. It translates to CASSLALSSSDYTF.

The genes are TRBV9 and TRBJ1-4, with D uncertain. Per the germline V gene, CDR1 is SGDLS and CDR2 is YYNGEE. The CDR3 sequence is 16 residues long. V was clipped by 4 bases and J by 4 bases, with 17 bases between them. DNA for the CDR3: TGTGCCAGCAGCCAATCAGACGGAGCCGTTAATGAAAAACTGTTTTTT. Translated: CASSQSDGAVNEKLFF.

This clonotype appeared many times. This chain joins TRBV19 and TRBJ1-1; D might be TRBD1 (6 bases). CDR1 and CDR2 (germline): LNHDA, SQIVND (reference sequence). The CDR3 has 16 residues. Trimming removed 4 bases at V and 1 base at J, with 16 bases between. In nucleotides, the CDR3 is TGTGCCAGTAGTACCGAGGGGGACCTACCGAACACTGAAGCTTTCTTT. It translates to CASSTEGDLPNTEAFF.